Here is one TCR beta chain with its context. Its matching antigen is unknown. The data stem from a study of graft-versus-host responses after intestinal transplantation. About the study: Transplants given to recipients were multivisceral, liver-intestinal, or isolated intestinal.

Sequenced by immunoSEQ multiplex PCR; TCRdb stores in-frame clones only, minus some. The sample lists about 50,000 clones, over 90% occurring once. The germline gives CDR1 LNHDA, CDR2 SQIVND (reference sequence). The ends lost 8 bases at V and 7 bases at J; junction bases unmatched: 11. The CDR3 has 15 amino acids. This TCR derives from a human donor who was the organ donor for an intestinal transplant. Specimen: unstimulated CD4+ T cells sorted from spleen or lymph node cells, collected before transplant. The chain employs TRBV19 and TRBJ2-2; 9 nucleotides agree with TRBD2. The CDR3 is CASSGAGGVVGELFF. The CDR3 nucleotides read TGTGCCAGTTCCGGAGCGGGAGGTGTTGTCGGGGAGCTGTTTTTT.